The following is a T cell receptor (beta chain) sequence with its context. The clone's antigen remains unknown. No much larger clonotype is one base removed from it; base qualities were not supplied. This sample is part of a study of cytomegalovirus exposure and HLA in healthy donors (dated by TCRdb to about 2017). Study-wide context: According to an earlier analysis of several hundred of the donors, some 170 million T cells yielded approximately 120 million unique TCR beta sequences and less than 300 Gb of sequence data. An early release that covered roughly 600 HLA-typed donors contained approximately 320 gigabases of sequencing data and about 93 million unique TCR sequences. The genetic ancestry cluster associated with self-reported Caucasian donors included approximately 85% of the roughly 400 genotyped donors. The study was designed to test whether signatures of past pathogen exposure could be identified by cataloging public T cell receptors. The study used immunosequencing to profile the T cell repertoires of approximately 650 subjects and linked those repertoires to cytomegalovirus serostatus. Along with the roughly 610-subject first cohort, a separate validation cohort of about 110 different subjects was used. The study combined high-throughput TCR immunosequencing, statistical association of individual TCRs with disease status, and machine learning to predict cytomegalovirus infection status. A later analysis re-examined previously published TCR beta repertoires from about 670 donors and added high-resolution HLA genotyping to investigate patterns of TCR occurrence. Rather than using new phenotypic data, the later analysis identified candidate immune exposures from TCR beta sequences and from how often those sequences occurred across donors. In an earlier analysis of 587 of the donors, high-throughput TCR beta sequencing was used to judge whether each TCR beta V gene segment behaved as functional or pseudogenic. Donor age, sex, ethnicity and CMV serostatus were compiled together with the repertoire data. A later genetic analysis took genome-wide SNP genotypes for about three fifths of the roughly 670 donors and used that subset as a discovery cohort. All discovery cohort repertoires had been generated on a single sequencing platform. Both class I and class II loci were covered by HLA typing, at four-digit resolution. Typing coverage varied by locus: roughly 629-640 donors for A, B, C, DRB1 and DQB1; under 550 for DQA1; over 600 for DPA1; 450 to 480 for DPB1. About 5 DR-DQ haplotypes were handled as single units for association and clustering, since linkage in the cohort was strong. Among several hundred genotyped donors of the cohort, an average of approximately 220,000 unique TCR beta nucleotide sequences was sequenced per donor, of which roughly 17% were non-productive. What the authors observed across the whole study: Because the 87-base-pair reads could not distinguish some IMGT-functional V segments, including TRBV6-2 and TRBV6-3, those segments were excluded. In vitro tests confirmed that a few of the cytomegalovirus-associated TCR beta chains recognize cytomegalovirus antigens. A later analysis reported that several top co-occurrence clusters appeared linked to parvovirus B19, influenza, CMV and Epstein-Barr virus. Across donors, most TCR sequences were observed very rarely, whereas some public TCRs were present in many individuals. Because counts were too low, roughly 18 rarely observed V segments, including chromosome 9 orphons, were left out of the earlier analysis of roughly 600 of the donors. The classifier was reported to diagnose cytomegalovirus status with high specificity and sensitivity in both the original and validation cohorts. A later analysis associated roughly 17,000 TCR beta sequences with specific HLA alleles at a false discovery rate of 0.05. A further reported finding was that TCR beta sequences accurately predicted the HLA-A and HLA-B alleles for most subjects in the first cohort. For the cohort, immune exposure information was limited to CMV serostatus. Assigning TCR associations to individual alleles was difficult when HLA alleles, especially DR and DQ, strongly co-occurred. Linkage disequilibrium might explain the correlated functional status among segregating V segments, but an unknown experimental factor could not be ruled out. Broadly in line with IMGT annotations, most TCR beta V segments showed up in productive rearrangements about 87% or about 30% of the time in an earlier analysis of roughly 590 of the donors. The study gave a list of some 150 TCR beta chains associated with cytomegalovirus. Compared with equally common non-associated chains, HLA-associated TCR beta chains in a later analysis were more clonally expanded and had lower generation probabilities. Compared with the approximately 700-donor mean, donors in an Asian-associated ancestry cluster had fewer N-insertions in productive TCRs, according to a later genetic analysis. HLA typing was unavailable for some donors at each locus, so association tests used only the typed subset. The authors suggested that the approach could potentially be extended to other disease states and immunological phenotypes. This cohort had only TCR beta chains sequenced, and the lack of alpha or paired-chain data limited which features could be detected. A group of highly shared sequence variants was considered likely to be a technical artifact of the sequencing pipeline. According to a later analysis, TCR association rates differed among HLA loci, with DRB1 alleles showing the most associated TCRs and HLA-C alleles showing the fewest. The presence/absence analyses assumed that sequencing depth was roughly uniform across donors, and that assumption may not be true. A later analysis found that most CMV-associated TCR beta chains appeared HLA-restricted, with HLA associations seemingly driven largely by CMV exposure. A later genetic analysis associated a missense DCLRE1C variant with V-gene and J-gene trimming of TCR beta chains, and an independent cohort replicated the association.

The cohort consisted of some 670 healthy bone marrow donors. Cohort members were all nominally healthy when sampled, although unrecorded immune exposures were likely present. The donor was CMV seronegative and belonged to the group of several hundred seronegative cohort members. A peripheral blood sample was provided by each donor, and peripheral blood mononuclear cells were used for TCR beta sequencing. Genomic DNA was extracted from the blood cell samples with the Qiagen DNeasy Blood Extraction Kit. To prepare the library, the immunoSEQ multiplex PCR assay was applied. A mixture of 60 forward primers for TCR Vbeta segments and 13 reverse primers for TCR Jbeta segments was used in the multiplex PCR. The CDR3 region of rearranged TCR beta genes was amplified from genomic DNA with a multiplex PCR assay. Amplified TCR beta libraries were sequenced as 87-base-pair reads on the Illumina HiSeq System. The authors processed their data as follows. A later analysis counted some 74 million unique TCR beta chains across the approximately 700 repertoires, and 10 million to 11 million of these chains were shared by at least two donors. Raw reads were error-corrected and collapsed into unique sequences with a nearest-neighbor algorithm that merged closely related sequences to remove PCR and sequencing errors. To assign V, D and J gene segments, CDR3 sequences were aligned to IMGT reference sequences. Each retained sequence needed at least a six-nucleotide match to both a V gene segment and a J gene segment. Rearrangements were classified as productive when the CDR3 lacked stop codons and remained in frame with V and J, and all other rearrangements were classified as non-productive. Following IMGT convention, CDR3 was defined as the stretch from the second conserved V-encoded cysteine up to the conserved J-encoded phenylalanine. In an earlier analysis of approximately 500 of the donors, sequences lacking an unambiguous match to a single V gene segment were excluded. An earlier analysis of 500 to 700 of the donors classified V segments as functional when productive rearrangements were above 56.7% and as segregating when the standard deviation between donors was above 5%. A statistical classification framework was developed to diagnose cytomegalovirus status using the catalog of TCR beta chain sequences. In a later analysis, TCR nucleotide sequences were compared against IMGT/GENE-DB human TR gene sequences so that V and J genes could be assigned. The TCRdist pipeline was used in a later analysis to assign CDR3 sequences and most-parsimonious VDJ recombination scenarios. In a later analysis, every TCR beta chain was defined by the combination of its CDR3 amino acid sequence and its V-gene family, and reads without a unique V-gene family were dropped. To address suspected cross-contamination and a sequencing artifact, a later analysis removed approximately 600 highly shared, low-generation-probability nucleotide sequences. A later analysis calculated a clonal expansion index for each public chain from normalized within-repertoire ranks of inferred template counts. Generation probabilities in a later analysis came from a VDJ recombination model fitted to out-of-frame rearrangements, and those results were checked against IGoR. In a later analysis, TCR-TCR, TCR-HLA and TCR-CMV co-occurrence was scored with hypergeometric tests, and a repertoire-size bias correction was applied to TCR pairs. In a later analysis, false discovery rates were estimated by permuting HLA or CMV assignments 20 times. In a later analysis, co-occurring TCRs were grouped with DBSCAN, and TCRdist sequence similarity was added when clustering was performed within HLA-allele-positive subsets. For co-occurrence clustering, repertoires with fewer than 30,000 or more than 120,000 public chains were excluded, along with four or five repertoires with anomalous nucleotide sharing. In TCRdb, the immuneACCESS table is reduced to in-frame sequences with V and J assigned. These tables do not hold every clone; where another copy was compared, an unresolved V gene accounts for under half, and the others remain unexplained. V and J calls and clone size are those listed in that table; D and trimming were worked out from the DNA. The sample table lists about 150,000 clones, roughly 85% of them with a count of one. The ten largest clones add up to about 0.66% of the sample.

Unmatched junction bases come to 3, with V trimmed by 0 bases and J by 0 bases. The germline V gene gives CDR1 as SGDLS and CDR2 as YYNGEE. The CDR3 has 16 amino acids, counting the end cysteine and phenylalanine. Here the CDR3 DNA is all that survives: 48 bases in frame from base 1. This receptor was identified in a male donor in good health and CMV-seronegative. The chain is encoded by TRBV9 joined to TRBJ2-3, and 8 junctional nucleotides match TRBD1. Input material: PBMCs. The DNA sequence is given as TGTGCCAGCAGCGTAGACCAGGGGGCTAGCACAGATACGCAGTATTTT. Translation gives CASSVDQGASTDTQYF. With the portions outside the CDR3 filled from the reference TRBV9 and TRBJ2-3 genes, the complete variable region becomes DSGVTQTPKHLITATGQRVTLRCSPRSGDLSVYWYQQSLDQGLQFLIQYYNGEERAKGNILERFSAQQFPDLHSELNLSSLELGDSALYFCASSVDQGASTDTQYFGPGTRLTVL.